The 21 T cell receptor beta chains in this list originate from one sample, sequenced in a study of human T cells and chemical hapten exposure. Time point of the sample: healthy volunteer bleed at 6 weeks. Unfractionated whole blood served as the source for total RNA extraction. TCRdb called the RACE reads again in MiXCR, with one record for every CDR3 protein. The sample yields fewer than 85,000 distinct CDR3 sequences, over 6.5% seen once. Input material: whole blood. These receptors were collected from a male donor in good health. Some clones in this sample may be carry-over from other donors' samples.

The chain joins TRBV12-3 or TRBV12-4 to TRBJ2-5; 8 bases are shared with TRBD1. The V and J ends lost 5 bases and 7 bases, in that order; junction bases with no gene match: 9. This CDR3 region has 14 residues. CDR3: CASSAQGAARTQYF. DNA of the CDR3: TGTGCCAGCAGTGCTCAGGGGGCGGCCAGGACCCAGTACTTC.

This chain links TRBV12-3 or TRBV12-4 with TRBJ2-7; TRBD1 matches at 7 bases. Unmatched junction bases numbered 10, after V lost 6 bases and J lost 8 bases. The CDR3 is 13 residues long. The CDR3 DNA is TGTGCCAGCAGACCGACAGGGAGTAACAAGCAGTACTTC. Amino acid sequence: CASRPTGSNKQYF.

This clonotype was observed a handful of times. V and J are TRBV7-8 and TRBJ2-3; D is ambiguous. The germline V gene has CDR1 SGHVS and CDR2 FQNEAQ. The CDR3 is 18 amino acids. V shed 4 bases and J shed 1 base, with 21 bases lying between them. CDR3 DNA: TGTGCCAGCAGCTCCACTATTAGGTCTCTTCCTGGCACAGATACGCAGTATTTT. The encoded protein is CASSSTIRSLPGTDTQYF.

The chain is built from TRBV5-6 and TRBJ2-2, with D perhaps TRBD1 (6 bases). This CDR3 region has 15 residues. V was shortened by 4 bases and J by 4 bases, with 14 bases between the two germline ends. Germline-derived CDR1 and CDR2 are SGHDT and YYEEEE. The CDR3 spells CASSAFRGGTGELFF. The DNA of the CDR3 is TGTGCCAGCAGCGCTTTCAGGGGCGGCACCGGGGAGCTGTTTTTT. Full variable domain (remainder filled in from reference TRBV5-6 and TRBJ2-2): DAGVTQSPTHLIKTRGQQVTLRCSPKSGHDTVSWYQQALGQGPQFIFQYYEEEERQRGNFPDRFSGHQFPNYSSELNVNALLLGDSALYLCASSAFRGGTGELFFGEGSRLTVL.

The chain is built from TRBV6-5 and TRBJ2-3; D ambiguous. V was cut by 6 bases and J by 0 bases, with 13 bases left in between. This CDR3 is built from 15 residues. Per the germline V gene, CDR1 is MNHEY and CDR2 is SVGAGI. The CDR3 DNA reads as TGTGCCAGCAGGGCGGCGGTGACTAGCACAGATACGCAGTATTTT. This gives the protein CASRAAVTSTDTQYF.

The chain joins TRBV5-1 to TRBJ2-2; D is uncertain. The CDR3 loop spans 12 amino acids. V lost 4 bases and J lost 5, with 6 bases in between. The germline V gene encodes CDR1 SGHRS and CDR2 YFSETQ. The CDR3: CASSLQTGELFF. CDR3 nucleotides: TGCGCCAGCAGCCTTCAAACCGGGGAGCTGTTTTTT.

The chain combines TRBV12-3 or TRBV12-4 with TRBJ1-4; the D gene is possibly TRBD1 (5 bases). With 5 bases removed from V and 8 bases from J, the gap between germline ends came to 15 bases. The CDR3 consists of 14 residues. CDR3 protein: CASSPDSLVEKLFF. Written as DNA, the CDR3 is TGTGCCAGCAGTCCTGACAGCCTGGTCGAAAAACTGTTTTTT.

This clonotype has only a few counts. V usage is TRBV14 and J usage is TRBJ2-7, with D perhaps matching TRBD2 (5 bases). The CDR3 loop spans 14 amino acids. Germline V lookup: CDR1 SGHDN, CDR2 FVKESK. Trimming cost V 2 bases and J 6 bases, with 14 bases left between them. As DNA, the CDR3 is TGTGCCAGCAGCCAACTACTAGAAAGTCGCGAGCAGTACTTC. Encoded protein: CASSQLLESREQYF.

The rearrangement uses TRBV20-1 and TRBJ1-1; 8 bases match TRBD1. Germline assignment: CDR1 DFQATT and CDR2 SNEGSKA (reference sequence). The CDR3 covers 12 residues. V gave up 6 bases and J gave up 5 bases; unmatched junction bases: 5. CDR3 in amino acids: CSAPGQATEAFF. For the CDR3, the DNA is TGCAGTGCCCCGGGACAGGCGACTGAAGCTTTCTTT.

The gene calls are TRBV3-1 and TRBJ2-5; 7 positions match TRBD2. V trimming: 4 bases; J trimming: 2 bases; junction bases outside the gene matches: 10. Germline CDR1 and CDR2: LGHDT and YNNKEL (reference sequence). This CDR3 is built from 16 residues. In DNA, the CDR3 is TGTGCCAGCAGCCCCTTCGCGGGGGAGAATCAAGAGACCCAGTACTTC. This codes for CASSPFAGENQETQYF.

This clonotype showed up just a few times. The chain recombines TRBV6-2 or TRBV6-3 with TRBJ2-2; D perhaps matches TRBD1 (6 bases). This CDR3 is 14 amino acids long. Germline V gives CDR1 MNHEY, CDR2 SVGEGT. Trimming stripped 6 bases from V and 5 bases from J, with 13 bases between. The CDR3, as DNA: TGTGCCAGCAGCGCCACAGGGTTTACCGGGGAGCTGTTTTTT. It yields the protein CASSATGFTGELFF.

This clonotype was observed a handful of times. V usage is TRBV29-1 and J usage is TRBJ1-2; D is ambiguous. The CDR3 loop spans 13 amino acids. CDR1 and CDR2 (germline): SQVTM, ANQGSEA. Trimming cost V 4 bases and J 8 bases, with 17 bases left between them. The CDR3 loop reads CSVVDPAPGGYTF. The CDR3 coding sequence is TGCAGCGTTGTAGACCCCGCTCCGGGCGGCTACACCTTC.

The V call is TRBV27, the J call TRBJ2-7; D gene unclear. V lost 8 bases to trimming and J lost 5 bases, with 19 bases between them. Germline V gene lookup returns CDR1 MNHEY and CDR2 SMNVEV (reference sequence). There are 14 residues in the CDR3. The CDR3 DNA reads TGTGCCAGCTCCCGCCGGGCCCTCCCCAACGAGCAGTACTTC. This sequence encodes CASSRRALPNEQYF.

This clonotype was detected only a few times. The CDR3 here is CASRPDRSLSTDTQYF. CDR3 DNA sequence: TGTGCCAGCAGACCCGACAGGAGCCTTAGCACAGATACGCAGTATTTT. The V gene is TRBV6-2 or TRBV6-3, the J gene TRBJ2-3; D may be TRBD1 (6 bases). V was trimmed by 6 bases and J by 0 bases, leaving 16 bases between them. This CDR3 is built from 16 residues. Per germline, CDR1 MNHEY and CDR2 SVGEGT.

This clonotype showed up many times. V is TRBV29-1 and J is TRBJ2-5, with 7 positions matching TRBD1. The CDR3 covers 12 residues. V was clipped by 6 bases and J by 5 bases; unmatched bases: 6. CDR1 is SQVTM and CDR2 is ANQGSEA in the germline V gene. The chain's CDR3 is CSVETGLETQYF. CDR3 nucleotide sequence: TGCAGCGTCGAGACAGGGTTGGAGACCCAGTACTTC.

This clonotype was detected only a few times. The rearrangement uses TRBV28 and TRBJ2-5, with 12 bases fitting TRBD2. The CDR3 covers 12 residues. Germline-derived CDR1 and CDR2 are MDHEN and SYDVKM. V lost 6 bases, J lost 9 bases, and 2 bases stayed unmatched. CDR3 region: CASSWTSGAQYF. CDR3 DNA sequence: TGTGCCAGCAGCTGGACTAGCGGGGCCCAGTACTTC.

The rearrangement uses TRBV7-3 and TRBJ2-1; D remains ambiguous. This CDR3 region has 13 residues. CDR1 is SGHTA, CDR2 FQGTGA, per germline. Deletions cut 4 bases from V and 3 bases from J, with 7 bases between. CDR3 nucleotides: TGTGCCAGCAGCTCCTACAGCTACAATGAGCAGTTCTTC. Amino acid sequence: CASSSYSYNEQFF.

J is TRBJ1-3 and V is TRBV18; 9 nucleotides align to TRBD1. Per germline, CDR1 KGHSH and CDR2 LQKENI. The CDR3 consists of 21 residues. With V trimmed by 2 bases and J by 1 base, 18 bases remained unmatched. CDR3 coding DNA: TGTGCCAGCTCACCAGAAGAACACTGGGACAGGGTTTCCTTGTCTGGAAACACCATATATTTT. Amino acid sequence: CASSPEEHWDRVSLSGNTIYF.

This clonotype was counted many times. The chain combines TRBV5-1 with TRBJ2-7, with a tentative D call TRBD1 (5 bases). CDR1 is SGHRS and CDR2 is YFSETQ in the germline V gene. Trimming removed 1 base from V and 1 base from J, with 9 bases in between. This CDR3 contains 14 residues. The DNA of the CDR3 is TGCGCCAGCAGCTTGATCCAGGGTTCCTACGAGCAGTACTTC. This encodes CASSLIQGSYEQYF.

This chain links TRBV4-1 with TRBJ2-2; 12 positions match TRBD2. Unmatched junction bases numbered 6, after V lost 0 bases and J lost 1 base. Germline V gene sequence: CDR1 MGHRA, CDR2 YSYEKL. There are 19 residues in the CDR3. The CDR3 reads CASSQDKASGRENTGELFF. The CDR3 DNA is TGCGCCAGCAGCCAAGATAAAGCTAGCGGGAGGGAGAACACCGGGGAGCTGTTTTTT.

Ten or more counts support this clonotype. The CDR3 reads CASRETGETGELFF. CDR3 in DNA: TGTGCCAGCCGTGAGACAGGGGAAACCGGGGAGCTGTTTTTT. The V gene is TRBV6-2 or TRBV6-3, the J gene TRBJ2-2, with 8 bases aligning to TRBD1. The germline V gene has CDR1 MNHEY and CDR2 SVGEGT. The CDR3 consists of 14 residues. Trimming cost V 8 bases and J 5 bases; bases outside gene matches: 7.